This entry lists 29 T cell receptor beta chains sequenced from one sample in a study of cytomegalovirus exposure and HLA in healthy donors. The PCR contained 60 Vbeta and 13 Jbeta primers. Sequenced by immunoSEQ multiplex PCR; TCRdb stores in-frame clones only, minus some. The profile shows roughly 200,000 clones, roughly 80% of them singletons. Sequencing input: PBMCs. These receptors all come from a woman in her forties or fifties in good health and CMV-seronegative.

The CDR3 coding sequence is TGTGCCAGCCAGCGGGACCATTCCTACAATGAGCAGTTCTTC. This sequence encodes CASQRDHSYNEQFF. The J gene is TRBJ2-1, the V gene TRBV19; 7 positions agree with TRBD2. The junction had 6 bases not matched to a gene; V was cut back by 9 bases and J by 1 base. This CDR3 region has 14 residues. Germline loops: CDR1 LNHDA, CDR2 SQIVND (reference sequence).

The chain couples TRBV6-4 to TRBJ1-1; D ambiguous. V shed 6 bases and J shed 1 base, with 9 bases lying between them. CDR1 and CDR2 from the germline V gene are MRHNA and SNTAGT. This CDR3 region has 13 residues. The CDR3 sequence is CASSLGKNTEAFF. CDR3 bases: TGTGCCAGCAGCCTCGGGAAGAACACTGAAGCTTTCTTT.

This sequence joins TRBV5-4 and TRBJ1-3; D is uncertain. The V gene's germline CDR1 is SGHNT and CDR2 YYREEE (reference sequence). The CDR3 contains 16 residues. V lost 5 bases and J 2 bases, leaving 17 bases between the germline ends. The CDR3 is CASSPLPERPGNTIYF. As DNA, the CDR3 is TGTGCCAGCAGTCCCCTCCCTGAGCGACCTGGAAACACCATATATTTT.

Remarks on this clone: Other DNA variants within this sample encode the same CDR3. This chain connects TRBV5-1 to TRBJ1-1; 9 bases line up with TRBD1. Germline assignment: CDR1 SGHRS and CDR2 YFSETQ. The V and J ends lost 3 bases and 4 bases, in that order; junction bases with no gene match: 7. The CDR3 runs to 15 residues. The CDR3 nucleotides read TGCGCCAGCAGCTCGGGACAGGGTCGCACCACTGAAGCTTTCTTT. Its protein product is CASSSGQGRTTEAFF. Complete variable domain (other parts from reference TRBV5-1 and TRBJ1-1): KAGVTQTPRYLIKTRGQQVTLSCSPISGHRSVSWYQQTPGQGLQFLFEYFSETQRNKGNFPGRFSGRQFSNSRSEMNVSTLELGDSALYLCASSSGQGRTTEAFFGQGTRLTVV.

In its sample, this clone was seen once. The chain couples TRBV11-2 to TRBJ1-2; TRBD1 might be the D (5 bases). Deletions cut 5 bases from V and 2 bases from J, with 12 bases between. This CDR3 has 14 amino acids. The germline gives CDR1 SGHAT, CDR2 FQNNGV. CDR3 DNA: TGTGCCAGCAGCCGGAGTAGGGGAAACTATGGCTACACCTTC. The encoded protein is CASSRSRGNYGYTF.

The rearrangement uses TRBV29-1 and TRBJ2-6; 8 bases are shared with TRBD1. V lost 6 bases to trimming and J lost 1 base; unmatched junction nucleotides: 8. Germline loops: CDR1 SQVTM, CDR2 ANQGSEA. CDR3 size: 16 residues. CDR3 nucleotides: TGCAGCGTATTGGACAGGGATAAGTCTGGGGCCAACGTCCTGACTTTC. Translating it yields CSVLDRDKSGANVLTF.

The rearrangement uses TRBV15 and TRBJ2-7; 7 bases fit TRBD2. This CDR3 region has 16 residues. Germline V gene lookup returns CDR1 LNHNV and CDR2 YYDKDF (reference sequence). The J segment lost 1 base and the V segment lost 4 bases, leaving 10 bases of the junction unmatched. CDR3: CATSNPPGRESYEQYF. DNA for the CDR3: TGTGCCACCAGCAACCCCCCGGGGCGGGAGTCCTACGAGCAGTACTTC.

This sequence joins TRBV7-6 and TRBJ2-3; 7 nucleotides line up with TRBD1. Losses at the gene ends were 4 bases for V and 2 bases for J; bases not matched to a gene: 6. The CDR3 runs to 15 residues. Germline V lookup: CDR1 SGHVS, CDR2 FNYEAQ. The CDR3, as DNA: TGTGCCAGCAGCTACCGGGACAGTCCCACAGATACGCAGTATTTT. This codes for CASSYRDSPTDTQYF.

This clone was counted a single time. V gene TRBV4-1 combines with J gene TRBJ2-7, with 9 bases aligning to TRBD2. CDR1 and CDR2 from the germline V gene are MGHRA and YSYEKL. V gave up 1 base and J gave up 1 base; unmatched junction bases: 5. The CDR3 runs to 16 residues. The DNA for the CDR3 is TGCGCCAGCAGCCAAGGTGATAGCGGGAGTTCCTACGAGCAGTACTTC. Amino acids: CASSQGDSGSSYEQYF.

The DNA for the CDR3 is TGCGCCAGCAACCGCGTACTAGCGGGAGGAATCAATGAGCAGTTCTTC. The encoded protein is CASNRVLAGGINEQFF. The rearrangement uses TRBV5-1 and TRBJ2-1; 12 bases agree with TRBD2. Unmatched junction bases numbered 10, after V lost 6 bases and J lost 6 bases. Germline V gives CDR1 SGHRS, CDR2 YFSETQ. This CDR3 has 16 residues.

This chain joins TRBV27 and TRBJ2-7, with 9 bases lining up with TRBD2. Trimming removed 6 bases from V and 0 bases from J; junction bases left unmatched: 9. Germline loops: CDR1 MNHEY, CDR2 SMNVEV (reference sequence). The CDR3 extends over 16 amino acids. In DNA form, the CDR3 reads TGTGCCAGCAGCCTCAGCGGGGGGCCTTTCTCCTACGAGCAGTACTTC. Protein: CASSLSGGPFSYEQYF.

The V and J genes are TRBV6-1 and TRBJ2-2; tentative D call: TRBD1 (6 bases). The ends were cut back, 6 bases at V and 3 bases at J, with 14 bases in the middle. Germline V gene lookup returns CDR1 MNHNS and CDR2 SASEGT. This CDR3 has 15 amino acids. CDR3: CASSARGGYTGELFF. Here the CDR3 DNA reads TGTGCCAGCAGCGCCCGAGGGGGATACACCGGGGAGCTGTTTTTT.

The chain has TRBV25-1 and TRBJ2-7, with a tentative D call TRBD1 (5 bases). This CDR3 comprises 13 residues. In germline, CDR1 is MGHDK, CDR2 SYGVNS. V lost 2 bases and J 4 bases, leaving 9 bases between the germline ends. This chain's CDR3 is CASSEPGRYEQYF. CDR3 DNA sequence: TGTGCCAGCAGTGAACCAGGGCGGTACGAGCAGTACTTC.

The chain is built from TRBV28 and TRBJ1-5, with 10 bases fitting TRBD1. Germline-derived CDR1 and CDR2 are MDHEN and SYDVKM. V lost 6 bases and J lost 7; bases outside the gene matches: 12. This CDR3 contains 16 residues. CDR3: CASSSSRDRGGQPQHF. The CDR3 region has the DNA TGTGCCAGCAGCTCGTCCCGGGACAGGGGCGGCCAGCCCCAGCATTTT.

CDR3 in amino acids: CSVEDPTTSGRPKYEQYF. The DNA of the CDR3 is TGCAGCGTTGAAGATCCAACAACTAGCGGGAGGCCCAAATACGAGCAGTACTTC. The rearrangement joins TRBV29-1 to TRBJ2-7; TRBD2 agrees at 12 bases. Germline V gene sequence: CDR1 SQVTM, CDR2 ANQGSEA. After removal of 0 bases from V and 4 bases from J, the junction contained 13 bases not matched to a gene. The CDR3 contains 18 residues.

The chain joins TRBV7-3 to TRBJ1-1; the D gene is possibly TRBD1 (6 bases). The CDR3 totals 14 residues. Germline CDR1 reads SGHTA; CDR2 reads FQGTGA. Trimming took 3 bases from V and 4 from J, leaving 12 bases between them. CDR3 nucleotides: TGTGCCAGCAGCTTTTCAGGGGTGGGCACTGAAGCTTTCTTT. This codes for CASSFSGVGTEAFF.

This chain connects TRBV28 to TRBJ1-1; tentatively, D is TRBD1 (5 bases). Germline values: CDR1 MDHEN, CDR2 SYDVKM. CDR3 length equals 14 residues. Trimming removed 1 base from V and 4 bases from J, with 10 bases in between. As DNA, the CDR3 is TGTGCCAGCAGTTTATACGCGGGGCCCACTGAAGCTTTCTTT. Amino acids: CASSLYAGPTEAFF.

This sequence joins TRBV28 and TRBJ2-2; the D gene is possibly TRBD2 (5 bases). There are 13 residues in the CDR3. The germline V gene encodes CDR1 MDHEN and CDR2 SYDVKM. V was trimmed by 10 bases and J by 2 bases, leaving 11 bases between them. The CDR3 DNA reads as TGTGCCACGGTTTCGGGAAACACCGGGGAGCTGTTTTTT. This translates into CATVSGNTGELFF.

V is TRBV18 and J is TRBJ1-4, with no clear D. V was trimmed by 4 bases and J by 3 bases, leaving 9 bases between them. The CDR3 has 14 amino acids. CDR1 is KGHSH and CDR2 is LQKENI in the germline V gene. DNA of the CDR3: TGTGCCAGCTCACGGGAGTCAGCTAATGAAAAACTGTTTTTT. Translation gives CASSRESANEKLFF.

V usage is TRBV5-8 and J usage is TRBJ1-2; possible D gene TRBD1, 5 bases. The CDR3 runs 14 residues. Germline V gene lookup returns CDR1 SGHTS and CDR2 YDEGEE. The V end was cut by 5 bases, the J end by 4 bases, with 15 bases between. The CDR3 coding sequence is TGTGCCAGCAGTCCAACGGGGGTCGGCTATGGCTACACCTTC. This gives the protein CASSPTGVGYGYTF.

This clone came up once. The chain carries TRBV2 and TRBJ2-5; D might be TRBD2 (5 bases). The CDR3 is 13 amino acids. Deletions cut 9 bases from V and 7 bases from J, with 18 bases between. Germline V lookup: CDR1 SNHLY, CDR2 FYNNEI. In DNA form, the CDR3 reads TGTGCCAGAATGCCCGGGGAGAGCGGGACCCAGTACTTC. Encoded protein: CARMPGESGTQYF. Based on the CDR3 plus reference TRBV2 and TRBJ2-5, the full variable domain is EPEVTQTPSHQVTQMGQEVILRCVPISNHLYFYWYRQILGQKVEFLVSFYNNEISEKSEIFDDQFSVERPDGSNFTLKIRSTKLEDSAMYFCARMPGESGTQYFGPGTRLLVL.

With regard to this clone: The same CDR3 arises from other DNA sequences in this sample as well. This sequence joins TRBV9 and TRBJ2-6; maybe TRBD1 (6 bases). CDR1 and CDR2 from the germline V gene are SGDLS and YYNGEE. Trimming stripped 4 bases from V and 0 bases from J, with 11 bases between. This CDR3 is 16 amino acids long. The CDR3 DNA reads TGTGCCAGCAGCTCCGACAGGAGCTCTGGGGCCAACGTCCTGACTTTC. Amino acid sequence: CASSSDRSSGANVLTF.

The gene calls are TRBV28 and TRBJ2-7; perhaps TRBD1 as D (5 bases). CDR1 is MDHEN and CDR2 is SYDVKM in the germline V gene. V was clipped by 4 bases and J by 0 bases, with 19 bases between them. CDR3 length equals 17 residues. DNA for the CDR3: TGTGCCAGCAGTTCGCGATGGGGCGGTACGTTCTCCTACGAGCAGTACTTC. Residues: CASSSRWGGTFSYEQYF.

The chain couples TRBV4-1 to TRBJ2-3, with 8 bases matching TRBD2. With 1 base clipped from V and 6 bases from J, the junction kept 21 bases outside the gene matches. Germline V CDR1 and CDR2: MGHRA, YSYEKL. The CDR3 contains 20 residues. The CDR3 DNA sequence: TGCGCCAGCAGCCAAGTCGCACTAGTCCCGGGACTAGTTCAGCGGGATACGCAGTATTTT. Amino acids: CASSQVALVPGLVQRDTQYF.

The chain combines TRBV5-1 with TRBJ2-1; D is ambiguous. The length of the CDR3 is 13 residues. V dropped 1 base and J dropped 6 bases, with 8 bases sitting between them. The germline V gene encodes CDR1 SGHRS and CDR2 YFSETQ. The CDR3 DNA follows: TGCGCCAGCAGCTTGACACACCTCAATGAGCAGTTCTTC. It yields the protein CASSLTHLNEQFF.

Comment on this clone: One end of the junction varies from germline; a read error may be responsible. This chain connects TRBV7-7 to TRBJ2-3; D possibly corresponds to TRBD2 (5 bases). The CDR3 totals 14 residues. Germline CDR1 reads SSHAT; CDR2 reads FNYEAQ (reference sequence). The CDR3 DNA is TGTGCTAGCAGCTTAGTCATCGGGGCAGATACGCAGTATTTT. It encodes CASSLVIGADTQYF.

This sequence joins TRBV5-6 and TRBJ1-1; D is uncertain. The germline V gene encodes CDR1 SGHDT and CDR2 YYEEEE. The CDR3 loop spans 14 amino acids. Deletions cut 4 bases from V and 4 bases from J, with 14 bases between. CDR3 residues: CASSILGGITEAFF. The CDR3 nucleotides are TGTGCCAGCAGCATCCTGGGAGGGATCACTGAAGCTTTCTTT.

The J gene is TRBJ2-3, the V gene TRBV6-1; D uncertain. CDR3 size: 15 residues. CDR1 and CDR2 from the germline V gene are MNHNS and SASEGT. Trimming stripped 7 bases from V and 2 bases from J, with 16 bases between. CDR3 protein: CASKEHHADTDTQYF. The CDR3 DNA follows: TGTGCCAGCAAAGAACACCACGCCGACACAGATACGCAGTATTTT.

The chain couples TRBV27 to TRBJ2-2, with a weak D call TRBD1 (6 bases). Germline V gene data show CDR1 as MNHEY and CDR2 as SMNVEV (reference sequence). The CDR3 spans 15 residues. V was pared by 4 bases and J by 1 base, with 10 bases between. CDR3 protein: CASSSDSWNTGELFF. Written as DNA, the CDR3 is TGTGCCAGCAGTTCGGACAGTTGGAACACCGGGGAGCTGTTTTTT.